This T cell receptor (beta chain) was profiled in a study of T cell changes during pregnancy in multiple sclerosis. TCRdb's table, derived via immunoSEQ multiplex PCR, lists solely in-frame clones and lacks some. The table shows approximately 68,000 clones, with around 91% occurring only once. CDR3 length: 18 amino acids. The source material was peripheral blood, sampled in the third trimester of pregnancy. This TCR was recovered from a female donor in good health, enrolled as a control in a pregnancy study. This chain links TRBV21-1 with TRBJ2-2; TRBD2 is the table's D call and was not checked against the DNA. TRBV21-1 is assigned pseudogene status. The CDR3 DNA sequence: TGTGCCAGCAGCATCCCCCATCCGGGGCTAGCGGGCACCGGGGAGCTGTTTTTT. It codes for CASSIPHPGLAGTGELFF.